The T cell receptor (beta chain) described here comes from a study of blood T cell repertoires in COVID-19. The overall study: From the United States, Italy and Spain came samples of acute and convalescent COVID-19.

Assay used: immunoSEQ multiplex PCR; TCRdb lists only in-frame clones, some missing. The data contain roughly 99,000 clones, around 74% of them singletons. Sequenced material: peripheral blood. The receptor comes from a woman at least 80 years old with active or convalescent COVID-19.

In DNA form, the CDR3 reads TGTGCCAGCAGCCAAACAGGGTTGGACGAGCAGTACTTC. Amino acid sequence: CASSQTGLDEQYF. This chain links TRBV12-3 or TRBV12-4 with TRBJ2-7, with TRBD1 as a possible D gene (6 bases). The CDR3 is made up of 13 amino acids. The germline V and J ends were trimmed by 6 bases and 5 bases, with 14 bases remaining between them.